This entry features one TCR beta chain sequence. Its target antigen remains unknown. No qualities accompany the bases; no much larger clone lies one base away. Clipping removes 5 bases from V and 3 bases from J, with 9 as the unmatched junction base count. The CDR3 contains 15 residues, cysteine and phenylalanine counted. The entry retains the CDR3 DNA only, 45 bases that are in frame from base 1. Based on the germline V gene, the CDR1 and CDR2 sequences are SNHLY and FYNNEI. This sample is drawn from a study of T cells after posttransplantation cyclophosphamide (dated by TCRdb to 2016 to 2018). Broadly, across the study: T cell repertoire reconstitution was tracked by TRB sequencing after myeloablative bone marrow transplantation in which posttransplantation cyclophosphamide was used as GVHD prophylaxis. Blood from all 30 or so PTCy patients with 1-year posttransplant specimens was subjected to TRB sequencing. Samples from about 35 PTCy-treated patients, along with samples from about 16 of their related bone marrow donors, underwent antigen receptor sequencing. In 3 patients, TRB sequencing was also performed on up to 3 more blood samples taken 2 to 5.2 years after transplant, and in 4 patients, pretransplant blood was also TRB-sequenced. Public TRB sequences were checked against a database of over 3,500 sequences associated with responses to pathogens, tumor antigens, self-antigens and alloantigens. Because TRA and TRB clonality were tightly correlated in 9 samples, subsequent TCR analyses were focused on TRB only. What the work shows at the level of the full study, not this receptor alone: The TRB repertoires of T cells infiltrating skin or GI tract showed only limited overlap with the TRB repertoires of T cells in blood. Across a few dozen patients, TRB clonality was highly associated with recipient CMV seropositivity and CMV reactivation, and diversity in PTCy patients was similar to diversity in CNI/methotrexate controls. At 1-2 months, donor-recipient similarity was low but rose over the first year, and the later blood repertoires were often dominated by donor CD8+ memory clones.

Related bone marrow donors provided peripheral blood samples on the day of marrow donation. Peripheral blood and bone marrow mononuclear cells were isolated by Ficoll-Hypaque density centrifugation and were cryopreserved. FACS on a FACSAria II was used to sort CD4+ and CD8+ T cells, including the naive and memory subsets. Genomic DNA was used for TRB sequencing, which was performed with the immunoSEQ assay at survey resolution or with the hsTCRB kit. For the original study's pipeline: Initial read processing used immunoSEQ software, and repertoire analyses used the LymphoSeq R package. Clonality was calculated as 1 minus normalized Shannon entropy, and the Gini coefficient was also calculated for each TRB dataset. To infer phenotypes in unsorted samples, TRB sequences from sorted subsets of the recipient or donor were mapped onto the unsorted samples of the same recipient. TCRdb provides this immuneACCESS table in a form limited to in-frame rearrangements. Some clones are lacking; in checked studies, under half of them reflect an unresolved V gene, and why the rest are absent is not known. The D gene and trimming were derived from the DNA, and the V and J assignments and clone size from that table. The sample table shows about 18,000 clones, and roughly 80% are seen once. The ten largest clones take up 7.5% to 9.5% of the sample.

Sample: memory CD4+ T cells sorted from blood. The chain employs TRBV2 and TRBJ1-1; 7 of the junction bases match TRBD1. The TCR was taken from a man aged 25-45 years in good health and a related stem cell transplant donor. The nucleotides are TGTGCCAGCAGTTTACAGGGGTTTCCGGACACTGAAGCTTTCTTT. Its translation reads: CASSLQGFPDTEAFF.